The 20 T cell receptor beta chains in this list originate from one sample, sequenced in a study of cytomegalovirus exposure and HLA in healthy donors. A multiplex PCR was run with 60 Vbeta primers and 13 Jbeta primers. Method: immunoSEQ multiplex PCR; TCRdb's copy keeps in-frame clones and lacks some. Altogether around 160,000 clones are present, roughly 80% being singletons, with the ten largest covering 10% to 15%. The sample comprised PBMCs. The receptors originated from a man aged 35 to 55 in good health and CMV-seropositive.

This rearrangement joins TRBV7-2 to TRBJ2-3; the D gene is possibly TRBD1 (5 bases). The CDR3 loop spans 12 amino acids. The germline V and J ends were trimmed by 6 bases and 6 bases, with 10 bases remaining between them. Germline V gene lookup returns CDR1 SGHTA and CDR2 FQGNSA. The CDR3 sequence: CASRQGGDTQYF. The DNA for the CDR3 is TGTGCCAGCAGGCAGGGTGGGGATACGCAGTATTTT. Using reference TRBV7-2 and TRBJ2-3 for the parts outside the CDR3, the full variable domain is GAGVSQSPSNKVTEKGKDVELRCDPISGHTALYWYRQSLGQGLEFLIYFQGNSAPDKSGLPSDRFSAERTGGSVSTLTIQRTQQEDSAVYLCASRQGGDTQYFGPGTRLTVL.

The rearrangement links TRBV18 to TRBJ1-1; no clear D gene. The germline V gene has CDR1 KGHSH and CDR2 LQKENI. Trimming left V 5 bases short and J 1 base short, with 8 bases between. The CDR3 runs 13 residues. CDR3 DNA sequence: TGTGCCAGCTCAGCAACACAGAACACTGAAGCTTTCTTT. Its protein is CASSATQNTEAFF.

V gene TRBV11-2 combines with J gene TRBJ2-7; 9 nucleotides align to TRBD2. The CDR3 has 14 residues. Germline V lookup: CDR1 SGHAT, CDR2 FQNNGV. With 5 bases clipped from V and 3 bases from J, the junction kept 5 bases outside the gene matches. The CDR3, as DNA: TGTGCCAGCAGCCCCATAGCGGGGGACTACGAGCAGTACTTC. This gives the protein CASSPIAGDYEQYF.

This sequence joins TRBV2 and TRBJ2-3; D ambiguous. In germline, CDR1 is SNHLY, CDR2 FYNNEI. V was cut by 7 bases and J by 0 bases, with 5 bases left in between. CDR3 size: 12 residues. CDR3 residues: CASKLSTDTQYF. In DNA, the CDR3 is TGTGCCAGCAAACTTAGCACAGATACGCAGTATTTT.

The chain recombines TRBV5-1 with TRBJ1-2; D not certain. Germline values: CDR1 SGHRS, CDR2 YFSETQ. The CDR3 is 14 amino acids. Trimming cost V 0 bases and J 4 bases, with 10 bases left between them. CDR3 bases: TGCGCCAGCAGCTTGGGGCGGAGCTCCTATGGCTACACCTTC. Its protein product is CASSLGRSSYGYTF.

The chain couples TRBV13 to TRBJ2-1; TRBD2 aligns across 15 bases. The CDR3 contains 16 residues. V shed 4 bases and J 8 bases; nucleotides not matched to a gene: 6. Germline V gene sequence: CDR1 PRHDT, CDR2 FYEKMQ (reference sequence). Written as DNA, the CDR3 is TGTGCCAGCAGCTCCAGGACTAGCGGGAGGGCCCATGAGCAGTTCTTC. Residues: CASSSRTSGRAHEQFF.

As to this clone: One end of the junction varies from germline; a read error may be responsible. The genes are TRBV5-4 and TRBJ2-4, with 11 nucleotides matching TRBD2. The CDR3 is 16 residues long. The germline gives CDR1 SGHNT, CDR2 YYREEE (reference sequence). CDR3: CASSETSGRAKNSQYF. CDR3 nucleotide sequence: TGTGCCAGCAGTGAAACTAGCGGGAGAGCCAAAAACAGTCAGTACTTC.

In this sample, this clone turned up once. One end of the junction is discordant with germline, which a read error may explain. This chain uses TRBV7-2 with TRBJ2-1, with TRBD2 matching over 8 bases. This CDR3 contains 15 residues. Looked up from germline, CDR1 is SGHTA and CDR2 is FQGNSA. The CDR3 DNA sequence: TGTGCCAGCAGCATAGCGGGGAGCTCCTACAATGAGCAGTTCTTC. Residues: CASSIAGSSYNEQFF.

The V and J genes are TRBV10-3 and TRBJ2-1; 7 bases match TRBD2. The germline gives CDR1 ENHRY, CDR2 SYGVKD. Unmatched junction bases numbered 5, after V lost 10 bases and J lost 8 bases. The CDR3 consists of 11 residues. CDR3 residues: CATGGGDEQFF. The CDR3 DNA reads as TGTGCCACCGGTGGGGGGGATGAGCAGTTCTTC.

This clone appeared once. The V and J genes are TRBV30 and TRBJ1-1, with D unclear. The CDR3 loop spans 13 amino acids. V was cut by 2 bases and J by 4 bases, with 11 bases left in between. CDR1 and CDR2 (germline): GTSNPN, SVGIG (reference sequence). CDR3 coding DNA: TGTGCCTGGAGTAACTATTATGGCACTGAAGCTTTCTTT. It specifies CAWSNYYGTEAFF.

This clone occurred once. This rearrangement joins TRBV6-1 to TRBJ2-2; D call uncertain. Germline CDR1 reads MNHNS; CDR2 reads SASEGT. The CDR3 runs 17 residues. Trimming left V 1 base short and J 0 bases short, with 12 bases between. The CDR3 nucleotides read TGTGCCAGCAGTGAAGAGGTTAGGCTAGCGAACACCGGGGAGCTGTTTTTT. Amino acids: CASSEEVRLANTGELFF.

J is TRBJ1-5 and V is TRBV6-5, with D maybe TRBD1 (6 bases). Trimming stripped 7 bases from V and 7 bases from J, with 17 bases between. In germline, CDR1 is MNHEY, CDR2 SVGAGI. The CDR3 is 14 amino acids. The CDR3 DNA reads as TGTGCCAGCACCTACTCCAGGGGTGGACAGCCCCAGCATTTT. Its protein product is CASTYSRGGQPQHF.

The chain combines TRBV4-2 with TRBJ2-6, with 8 bases identical to TRBD2. The trim removed 3 bases at V and 4 bases at J, leaving 5 bases unmatched. The CDR3 runs to 16 residues. Germline values: CDR1 LGHNA, CDR2 YNFKEQ. The CDR3 DNA is TGTGCCAGCAGCCAGCAAGCGGGAGCCGGGGCCAACGTCCTGACTTTC. Translating gives CASSQQAGAGANVLTF.

This sequence joins TRBV25-1 and TRBJ1-2; D uncertain. The V and J ends lost 1 base and 8 bases respectively, with 11 bases between them. From germline, CDR1 is MGHDK and CDR2 SYGVNS. The length of the CDR3 is 13 residues. The CDR3 DNA is TGTGCCAGCAGTGAATCGAGTTACTTCGGCTACACCTTC. Amino acid sequence: CASSESSYFGYTF.

V gene TRBV28 combines with J gene TRBJ2-7; the match to TRBD1 covers 7 bases. V lost 7 bases and J lost 4; bases outside the gene matches: 10. This CDR3 comprises 14 residues. The germline gives CDR1 MDHEN, CDR2 SYDVKM. CDR3 sequence: CASIRGRGTYEQYF. The CDR3 DNA follows: TGTGCCAGCATCCGGGGCAGGGGGACGTACGAGCAGTACTTC.

The chain has TRBV5-1 and TRBJ1-2; maybe TRBD1 (5 bases). This CDR3 has 14 residues. Germline-derived CDR1 and CDR2 are SGHRS and YFSETQ. V was trimmed by 4 bases and J by 5 bases, leaving 15 bases between them. CDR3 in DNA: TGCGCCAGCAGCCTCCGACAGACGAATTATGGCTACACCTTC. Protein product: CASSLRQTNYGYTF.

The sample holds one count of this clone. The J gene is TRBJ2-1, the V gene TRBV9; the D gene is possibly TRBD2 (6 bases). With 0 bases removed from V and 1 base from J, the gap between germline ends came to 8 bases. Germline V CDR1 and CDR2: SGDLS, YYNGEE. The CDR3 consists of 15 residues. The chain's CDR3 is CASSVAGASYNEQFF. CDR3 sequence (DNA): TGTGCCAGCAGCGTAGCGGGAGCGTCCTACAATGAGCAGTTCTTC. Drawing the rest from reference TRBV9 and TRBJ2-1, the complete variable domain is DSGVTQTPKHLITATGQRVTLRCSPRSGDLSVYWYQQSLDQGLQFLIQYYNGEERAKGNILERFSAQQFPDLHSELNLSSLELGDSALYFCASSVAGASYNEQFFGPGTRLTVL.

The DNA of the CDR3 is TGTGCCATCAGCGGACAGGGAGGGCATGGCTACACCTTC. It codes for CAISGQGGHGYTF. The V call is TRBV10-3, the J call TRBJ1-2; 8 bases match TRBD1. Trimming removed 6 bases from V and 6 bases from J; junction bases left unmatched: 6. CDR3 length equals 13 residues. Germline CDR1 is ENHRY and CDR2 is SYGVKD.

This clone was observed a handful of times. This sequence joins TRBV2 and TRBJ2-1; maybe TRBD1 (6 bases). V was trimmed by 3 bases and J by 3 bases, leaving 9 bases between them. CDR1 is SNHLY, CDR2 FYNNEI, per germline. The CDR3 has 14 residues. In DNA form, the CDR3 reads TGTGCCAGCAGTGATCAGGGGAGCTACAATGAGCAGTTCTTC. Translation gives CASSDQGSYNEQFF.

The CDR3 loop is CASKSNAPRETEAFF. The CDR3 region has the DNA TGTGCCAGTAAGTCCAATGCGCCGCGGGAGACTGAAGCTTTCTTT. The chain recombines TRBV19 with TRBJ1-1; no reliable D call. The CDR3 runs 15 residues. Deletions cut 7 bases from V and 5 bases from J, with 20 bases between. Germline V gene data show CDR1 as LNHDA and CDR2 as SQIVND (reference sequence).